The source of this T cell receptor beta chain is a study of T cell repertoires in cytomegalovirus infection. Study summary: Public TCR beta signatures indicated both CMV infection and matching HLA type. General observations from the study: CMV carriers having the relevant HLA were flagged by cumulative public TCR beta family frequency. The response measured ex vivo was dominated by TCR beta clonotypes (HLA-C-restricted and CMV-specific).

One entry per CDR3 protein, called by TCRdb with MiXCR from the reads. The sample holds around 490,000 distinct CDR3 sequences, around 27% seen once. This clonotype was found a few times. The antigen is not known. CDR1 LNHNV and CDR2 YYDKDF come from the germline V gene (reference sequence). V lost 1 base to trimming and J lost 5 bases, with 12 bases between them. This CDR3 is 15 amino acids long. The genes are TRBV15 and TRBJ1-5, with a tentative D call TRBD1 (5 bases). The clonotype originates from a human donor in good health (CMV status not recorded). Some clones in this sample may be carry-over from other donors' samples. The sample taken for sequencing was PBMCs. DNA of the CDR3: TGTGCCACCAGCAGAGGTAGGGGCTCCCATCAGCCCCAGCATTTT. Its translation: CATSRGRGSHQPQHF.